These T cell receptor beta chains were read from a single sample in a study of blood T cell repertoires in COVID-19. Profiled with immunoSEQ multiplex PCR; TCRdb holds only in-frame clones, not every one. The sample holds roughly 250,000 clones, around 82% seen once. The specimen sequenced was peripheral blood. The receptors stem from an elderly woman with active or convalescent COVID-19. The CDR3 runs from the conserved cysteine through the conserved F or W. Fields, in order: clone size, J gene, V gene, D gene, CDR3 DNA, CDR3 protein. D genes are given only for firm matches. Rows may omit the clone size; those that give it use once, few, many or a size class.

. | TRBJ1-5 | TRBV19 | TRBD1 | TGTGCCAGTAAGTCTGCGAGGACAGGCAAAGGGCCCCAGCATTTT | CASKSARTGKGPQHF
. | TRBJ2-3 | TRBV24-1 | . | TGTGCCACCGGGGGAGGCTTGAGCACAGATACGCAGTATTTT | CATGGGLSTDTQYF
. | TRBJ2-2 | TRBV5-1 | TRBD1 | TGCGCCAGCAGCTTACGGACAGGGCCGAACACCGGGGAGCTGTTTTTT | CASSLRTGPNTGELFF
once | TRBJ2-5 | TRBV3-1/TRBV3-2 | TRBD1 | TGTGCCAGCCGGGACAGGGGGGGACAAGAGACCCAGTACTTC | CASRDRGGQETQYF
. | TRBJ2-1 | TRBV19 | . | TGTGCCAGTAGTATAGATCGGGCAGGGGAAGTCAGCTCCTACAATGAGCAGTTCTTC | CASSIDRAGEVSSYNEQFF
. | TRBJ1-1 | TRBV7-2 | . | TGTGCCAGCAGGATGACAGGAAACACTGAAGCTTTCTTT | CASRMTGNTEAFF
. | TRBJ1-1 | TRBV6-2/TRBV6-3 | . | TGTGCCAGCAGCCACGGGGGAACTGAAGCTTTCTTT | CASSHGGTEAFF
. | TRBJ1-1 | TRBV7-9 | . | TGTGCCAGCAGCTTAGGACAGACGGAAACTGAAGCTTTCTTT | CASSLGQTETEAFF
. | TRBJ2-6 | TRBV19 | TRBD1 | TGTGCCAGTTCAAAACCGGGACAGAAGTTTGCTGGGGCCAACGTCCTGACTTTC | CASSKPGQKFAGANVLTF
. | TRBJ1-4 | TRBV9 | . | TGTGCCAGCAGCCCGGACAGTCAAAAACTGTTTTTT | CASSPDSQKLFF
once | TRBJ2-1 | TRBV7-9 | . | TGTGCCAGCAGCTTAGGGGCGGGGAAGTCCTACAATGAGCAGTTCTTC | CASSLGAGKSYNEQFF
. | TRBJ2-7 | TRBV9 | TRBD2 | TGTGCCAGCAGCGTAGGGCTAGCGGATTACGAGCAGTACTTC | CASSVGLADYEQYF
. | TRBJ2-6 | TRBV6-6 | TRBD1 | TGTGCCAGCAGCAAACAGGGGGCTGGGGCCAACGTCCTGACTTTC | CASSKQGAGANVLTF
once | TRBJ2-1 | TRBV7-9 | TRBD1 | TGTGCCAGCAGTATTCAGGGGGCGCCCATCAATGAGCAGTTCTTC | CASSIQGAPINEQFF
. | TRBJ1-5 | TRBV19 | . | TGTGCCAGTAGTGTCGACAGGTCTTATCAGCCCCAGCATTTT | CASSVDRSYQPQHF
few | TRBJ1-5 | TRBV28 | . | TGTGCCAGCACCCTACAGACCGGGATTTTCAATCAGCCCCAGCATTTT | CASTLQTGIFNQPQHF
. | TRBJ2-1 | TRBV5-1 | . | TGCGCCAGCAGCTCCAATTACAATGAGCAGTTCTTC | CASSSNYNEQFF
. | TRBJ1-5 | TRBV6-2/TRBV6-3 | . | TGTGCCAGCAGTTACGGGGGGGCCCAGCATTTT | CASSYGGAQHF